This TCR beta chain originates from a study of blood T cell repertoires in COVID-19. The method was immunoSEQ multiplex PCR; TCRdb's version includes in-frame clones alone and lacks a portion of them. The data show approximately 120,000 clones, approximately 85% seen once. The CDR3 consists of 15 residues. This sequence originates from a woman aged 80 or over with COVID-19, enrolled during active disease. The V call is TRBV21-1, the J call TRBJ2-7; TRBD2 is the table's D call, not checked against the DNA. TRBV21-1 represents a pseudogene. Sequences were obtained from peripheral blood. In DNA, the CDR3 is TGTGCCAGCAGCAAAGCGATAGAACTCCCCTACGAGCAGTACTTC. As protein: CASSKAIELPYEQYF.